The T cell receptor (beta chain) under discussion was sequenced for a study of T-cell reconstitution after alpha-beta-depleted transplantation in children. Looked up from germline, CDR1 is SGHTA and CDR2 is FQGNSA. The CDR3 runs 14 residues. With 5 bases removed from V and 6 bases from J, the gap between germline ends came to 15 bases. A TCRbeta library incorporating unique molecular identifiers was prepared. MiXCR was run by TCRdb on the PCR reads, yielding one entry per CDR3 protein. The repertoire holds about 980,000 distinct CDR3 sequences, with around 30% as singletons. The receptor's source is a boy younger than two who had a stem cell transplant for SCID, so the T cells may come from the graft donor. The material sequenced was PBMCs, mostly from graft donor cells, taken 360 days after TCRalphabeta/CD19-depleted stem cell transplant. The chain is built from TRBV7-2 and TRBJ2-3, with D possibly TRBD1 on 6 matching bases. For the CDR3, the DNA is TGTGCCAGCAGCCCCCTCCTAAGGGGGGATACGCAGTATTTT. Translated, it gives CASSPLLRGDTQYF.